The T cell receptor beta chain under discussion was sequenced for a study of T cells after yellow fever vaccination. The CDR3 has 12 amino acids. Germline lookup yields CDR1 DFQATT and CDR2 SNEGSKA (reference sequence). V lost 3 bases and J 1 base, leaving 4 bases between the germline ends. One entry per CDR3 protein results from TCRdb running MiXCR on the 5' RACE reads. This table holds a few hundred thousand distinct CDR3 sequences, 3.2% found once. The sequence was collected from a man aged 18 to 30 who received the YFV17D yellow fever vaccine. Sequenced material: CD4+ T cells sorted from PBMCs, taken 10 days after the yellow fever booster vaccination. The chain has TRBV20-1 and TRBJ1-3; D not certain. The CDR3 coding sequence is TGCAGTGCTAGGGGTTCTGGAAACACCATATATTTT. It is translated as CSARGSGNTIYF.